This T cell receptor (beta chain) originates from a study of T cell changes during pregnancy in multiple sclerosis. Germline V gene data show CDR1 as SGHDT and CDR2 as YYEEEE. This CDR3 has 14 amino acids. After removal of 5 bases from V and 2 bases from J, the junction contained 6 bases not matched to a gene. The method was immunoSEQ multiplex PCR; TCRdb's version includes in-frame clones alone and lacks a portion of them. The repertoire holds fewer than 85,000 clones, with 93% as singletons. The input for sequencing was peripheral blood, taken in the second trimester of pregnancy. The rearrangement links TRBV5-6 to TRBJ2-7; 8 nucleotides agree with TRBD1. The TCR sequence derives from a female donor with multiple sclerosis, enrolled in a pregnancy study. The CDR3 region has the DNA TGTGCCAGCAGTCCGGACAGGGTACCCTACGAGCAGTACTTC. Its protein product is CASSPDRVPYEQYF.